This T cell receptor beta chain came from a study of blood T cells in healthy people across ages. General observations from the study: Among T cells, TCR beta diversity per million cells dropped roughly linearly as age rose.

About this clonotype: Its antigen is not identified.

With a J-beta primer mix and a sample-barcoded 5' primer, a second PCR ran about 7 to 11 cycles. Every sample returned 3 million or more CDR3-containing paired-end reads. TCRdb ran MiXCR on the 5' RACE reads and lists one entry per CDR3 protein. The table lists over 950,000 distinct CDR3 sequences, roughly half of them singletons. CDR1 is MRHNA and CDR2 is SNTAGT in the germline V gene. The CDR3 length is 15 residues. V trimming: 1 base; J trimming: 11 bases; junction bases outside the gene matches: 10. Total RNA amounts of at least 6 micrograms were extracted per sample. The rearrangement uses TRBV6-4 and TRBJ2-5, with 10 positions matching TRBD2. The sample comprised blood. This TCR derives from a woman aged 55-69 years in good health. CDR3 protein: CASSDWTSGYNEQYF. CDR3 DNA sequence: TGTGCCAGCAGTGACTGGACTAGCGGCTACAATGAGCAGTACTTC.